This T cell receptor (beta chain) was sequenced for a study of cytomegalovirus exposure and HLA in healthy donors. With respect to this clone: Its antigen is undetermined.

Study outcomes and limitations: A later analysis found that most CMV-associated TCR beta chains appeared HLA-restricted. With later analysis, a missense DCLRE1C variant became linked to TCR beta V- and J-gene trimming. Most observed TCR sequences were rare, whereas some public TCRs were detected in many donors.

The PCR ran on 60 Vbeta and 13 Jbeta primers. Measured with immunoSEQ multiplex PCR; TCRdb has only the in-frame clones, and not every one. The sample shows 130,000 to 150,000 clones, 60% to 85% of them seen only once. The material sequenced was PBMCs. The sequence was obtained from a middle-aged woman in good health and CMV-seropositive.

CDR3 DNA sequence: TGTGCCAGCGGACCAGGGTTAGTCTCCTACGAGCAGTACTTC. Residues: CASGPGLVSYEQYF. V usage is TRBV9 and J usage is TRBJ2-7; D is perhaps TRBD1 (5 bases). V lost 7 bases, J lost 0 bases, and 14 bases lay in between. The CDR3 is 14 residues long. Germline lookup yields CDR1 SGDLS and CDR2 YYNGEE.